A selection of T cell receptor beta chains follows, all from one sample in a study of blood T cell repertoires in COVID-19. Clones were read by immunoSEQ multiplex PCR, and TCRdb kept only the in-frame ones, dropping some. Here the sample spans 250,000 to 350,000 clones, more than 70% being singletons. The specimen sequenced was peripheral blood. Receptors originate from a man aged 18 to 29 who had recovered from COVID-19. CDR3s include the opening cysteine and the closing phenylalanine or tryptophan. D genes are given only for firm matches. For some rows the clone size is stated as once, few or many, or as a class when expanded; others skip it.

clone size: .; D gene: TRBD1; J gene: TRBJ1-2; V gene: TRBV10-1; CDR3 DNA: TGCGCCAGCAGTGAGTACCGGACAGGGTCTGGCTACACCTTC; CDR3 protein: CASSEYRTGSGYTF
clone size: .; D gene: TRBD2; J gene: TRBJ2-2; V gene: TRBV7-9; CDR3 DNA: TGTGCCAGCAGCCTCCACCCAGGACTAGCGGGGGGTCTCGGGGAGCTGTTTTTT; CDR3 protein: CASSLHPGLAGGLGELFF
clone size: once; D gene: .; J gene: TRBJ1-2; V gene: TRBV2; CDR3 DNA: TGTGCCAGCAGTCCCCCTGGGACATTTGGCTACACCTTC; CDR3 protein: CASSPPGTFGYTF
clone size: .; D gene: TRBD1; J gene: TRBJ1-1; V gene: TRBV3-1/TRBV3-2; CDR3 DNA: TGTGCCAGCAGCTTAGGACAGGGCAAGTCAGCTTTCTTT; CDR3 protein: CASSLGQGKSAFF
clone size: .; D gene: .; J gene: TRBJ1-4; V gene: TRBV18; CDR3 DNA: TGTGCCAGCTCGACTCAGACAACTAATGAAAAACTGTTTTTT; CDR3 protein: CASSTQTTNEKLFF
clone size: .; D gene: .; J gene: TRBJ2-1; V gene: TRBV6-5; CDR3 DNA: TGTGCCAGCAGCCCCACTCGCTACGGTGAGCAGTTCTTC; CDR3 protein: CASSPTRYGEQFF
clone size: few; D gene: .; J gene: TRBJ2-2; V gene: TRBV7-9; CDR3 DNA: TGTGCCAGCAGAGCCCAGGCGAACACCGGGGAGCTGTTTTTT; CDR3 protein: CASRAQANTGELFF
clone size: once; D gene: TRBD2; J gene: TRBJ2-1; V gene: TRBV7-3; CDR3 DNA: TGTGCCAGCCGGGTAGCGGGAGGGGATGAGCAGTTCTTC; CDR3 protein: CASRVAGGDEQFF
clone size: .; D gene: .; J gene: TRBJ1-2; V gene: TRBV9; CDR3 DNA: TGTGCCAGCAGCACCCTATATGGCTACACCTTC; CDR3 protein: CASSTLYGYTF
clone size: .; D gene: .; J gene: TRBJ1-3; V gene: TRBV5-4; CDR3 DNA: TGTGCCAGCAGCTTGGGTGGGGACTCCCGAAACACCATATATTTT; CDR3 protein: CASSLGGDSRNTIYF
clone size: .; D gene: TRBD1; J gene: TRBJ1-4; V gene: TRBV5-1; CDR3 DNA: TGCGCCAGCAGCCGCGGGACAGGGGAAAAACTGTTTTTT; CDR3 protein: CASSRGTGEKLFF
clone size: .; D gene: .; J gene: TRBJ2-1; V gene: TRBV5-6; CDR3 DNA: TGTGCCAGCAGCTTTCCCCCAGGCTCCTACAATGAGCAGTTCTTC; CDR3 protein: CASSFPPGSYNEQFF
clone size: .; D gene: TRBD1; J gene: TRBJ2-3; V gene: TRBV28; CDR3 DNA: TGTGCCAGCAGTGCCCCTGGGCAGGGGGTTAGCACAGATACGCAGTATTTT; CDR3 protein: CASSAPGQGVSTDTQYF
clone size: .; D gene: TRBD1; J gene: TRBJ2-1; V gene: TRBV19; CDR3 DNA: TGTGCCAGTACCGGACAGGAATACAATGAGCAGTTCTTC; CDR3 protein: CASTGQEYNEQFF
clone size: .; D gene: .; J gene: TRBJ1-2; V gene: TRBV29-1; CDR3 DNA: TGCAGCACCCAACAGGGAGACTATGGCTACACCTTC; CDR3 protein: CSTQQGDYGYTF
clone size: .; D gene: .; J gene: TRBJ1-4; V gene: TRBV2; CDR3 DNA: TGTGCCAGCACCCACCCGGGGGCAACTAATGAAAAACTGTTTTTT; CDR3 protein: CASTHPGATNEKLFF
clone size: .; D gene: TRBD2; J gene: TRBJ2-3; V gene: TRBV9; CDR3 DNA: TGTGCCAGCAGCGGGGGCGGGAGTACGACAGATACGCAGTATTTT; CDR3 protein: CASSGGGSTTDTQYF
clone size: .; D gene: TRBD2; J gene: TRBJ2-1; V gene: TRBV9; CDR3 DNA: TGTGCCAGCAGCACCCAGGTTGGGGTAGCGGGAGGGTACAATGAGCAGTTCTTC; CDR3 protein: CASSTQVGVAGGYNEQFF
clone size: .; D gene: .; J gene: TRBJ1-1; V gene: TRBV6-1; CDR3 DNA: TGTGCCAGCAGTGAACAGGGAACAGCTTTCTTT; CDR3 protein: CASSEQGTAFF
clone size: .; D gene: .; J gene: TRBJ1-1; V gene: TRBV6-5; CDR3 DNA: TGTGCCAGCAGTTACTCGATCAGGAACACTGAAGCTTTCTTT; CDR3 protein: CASSYSIRNTEAFF
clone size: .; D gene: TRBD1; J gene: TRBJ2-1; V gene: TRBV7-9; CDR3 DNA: TGTGCCAGCAGCCATGGACAGGGCGGGTCGGTCGAGCAGTTCTTC; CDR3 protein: CASSHGQGGSVEQFF
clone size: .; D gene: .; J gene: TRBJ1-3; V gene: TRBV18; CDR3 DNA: TGTGCCAGCTCACCATCAGTTTACATCTCTGGAAACACCATATATTTT; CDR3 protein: CASSPSVYISGNTIYF
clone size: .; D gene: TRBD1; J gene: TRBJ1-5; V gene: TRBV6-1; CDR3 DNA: TGTGCCAGCAGTGATCACAGGGGAACCCCCAATCAGCCCCAGCATTTT; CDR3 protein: CASSDHRGTPNQPQHF
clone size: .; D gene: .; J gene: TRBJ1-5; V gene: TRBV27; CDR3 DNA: TGTGCCAGCAGTTCCGGTCCCAATCAGCCCCAGCATTTT; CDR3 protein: CASSSGPNQPQHF
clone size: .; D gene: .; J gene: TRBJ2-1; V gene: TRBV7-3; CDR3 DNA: TGTGCCAGCAGCCTAGGGGGTCATGAGCAGTTCTTC; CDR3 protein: CASSLGGHEQFF
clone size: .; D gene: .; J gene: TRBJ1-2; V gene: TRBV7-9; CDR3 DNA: TGTGCCAGCAGCTTCCCAGGGTTCGGCTACACCTTC; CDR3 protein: CASSFPGFGYTF
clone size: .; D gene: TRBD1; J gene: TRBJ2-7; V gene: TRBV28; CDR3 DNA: TGTGCCAGCAGCCAGCCGGGACAGGGGATAAACGAGCAGTACTTC; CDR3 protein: CASSQPGQGINEQYF
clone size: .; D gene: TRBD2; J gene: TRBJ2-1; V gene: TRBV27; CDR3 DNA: TGTGCCAGCAGTTTAGACCCCCCGACTAGCGTAGAAGACAATGAGCAGTTCTTC; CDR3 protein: CASSLDPPTSVEDNEQFF
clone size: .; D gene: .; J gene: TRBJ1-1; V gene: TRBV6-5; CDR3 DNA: TGTGCCAGCAGTTCGCAGGGGACGAACACTGAAGCTTTCTTT; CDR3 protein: CASSSQGTNTEAFF
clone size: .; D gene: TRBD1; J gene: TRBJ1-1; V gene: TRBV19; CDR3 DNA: TGTGCCAGTAAAAAAAGGGGGACAGGGTACACTGAAGCTTTCTTT; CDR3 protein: CASKKRGTGYTEAFF
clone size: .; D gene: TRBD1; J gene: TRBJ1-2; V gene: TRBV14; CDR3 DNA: TGTGCCAGCAGCCAGGACAGGAGCTATGGCTACACCTTC; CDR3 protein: CASSQDRSYGYTF
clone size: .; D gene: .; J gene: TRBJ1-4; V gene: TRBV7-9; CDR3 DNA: TGTGCCAGCAGCACCTCAGGGTATGGAAATGAAAAACTGTTTTTT; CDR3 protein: CASSTSGYGNEKLFF
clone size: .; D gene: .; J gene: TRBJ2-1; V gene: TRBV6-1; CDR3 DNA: TGTGCCAGCAGTGAAGACAGGCTGCAGTTCTTC; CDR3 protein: CASSEDRLQFF
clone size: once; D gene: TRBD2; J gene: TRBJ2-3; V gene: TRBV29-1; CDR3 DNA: TGCAGCGTTGGAGGCGGGGGGGCAAGGACGACAGATACGCAGTATTTT; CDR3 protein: CSVGGGGARTTDTQYF
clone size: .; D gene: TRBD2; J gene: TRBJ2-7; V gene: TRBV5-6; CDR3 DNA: TGTGCCAGCAGCTACAGGGCTAGCGGGGGGAGGCTGTACGAGCAGTACTTC; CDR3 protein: CASSYRASGGRLYEQYF
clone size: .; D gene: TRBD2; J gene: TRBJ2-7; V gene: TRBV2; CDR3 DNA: TGTGCCAGCAATGGACTAGCGGACTACGAGCAGTACTTC; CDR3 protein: CASNGLADYEQYF
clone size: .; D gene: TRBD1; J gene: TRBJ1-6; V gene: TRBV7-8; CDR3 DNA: TGTGCCAGCAGCCCTAGGGGGCGTACTTATAATTCACCCCTCCACTTT; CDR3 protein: CASSPRGRTYNSPLHF
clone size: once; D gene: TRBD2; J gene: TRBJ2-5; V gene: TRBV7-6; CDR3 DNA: TGTGCCAGCAGCTTATCAAGCGGGGGTATGCAAGAGACCCAGTACTTC; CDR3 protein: CASSLSSGGMQETQYF
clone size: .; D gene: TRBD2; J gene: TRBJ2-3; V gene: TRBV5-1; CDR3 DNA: TGCGCCAGCAGCTTGGCGGGGGGGTACACAGATACGCAGTATTTT; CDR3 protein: CASSLAGGYTDTQYF
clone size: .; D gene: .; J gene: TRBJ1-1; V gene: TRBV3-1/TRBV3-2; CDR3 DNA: TGTGCCAGCAGCCCGCCGGACAGTGAAGCTTTCTTT; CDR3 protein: CASSPPDSEAFF
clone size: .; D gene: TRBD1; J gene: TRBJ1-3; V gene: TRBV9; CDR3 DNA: TGTGCCAGCAGCGTTACCGGGACAGGGGGTTCTGGAAACACCATATATTTT; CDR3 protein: CASSVTGTGGSGNTIYF
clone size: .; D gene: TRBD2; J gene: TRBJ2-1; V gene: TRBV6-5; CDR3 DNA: TGTGCCAGCAGCTCCGGGACTAGCGGGAATGCTGGGCAGTTCTTC; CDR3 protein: CASSSGTSGNAGQFF
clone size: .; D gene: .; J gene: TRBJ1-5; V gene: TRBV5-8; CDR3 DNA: TGTGCCAGCAGCCCCAACAGCCTCCAGCCCCAGCATTTT; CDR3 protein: CASSPNSLQPQHF
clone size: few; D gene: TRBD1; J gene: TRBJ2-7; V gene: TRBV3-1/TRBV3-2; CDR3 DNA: TGTGCCAGCAGCCGACGCCGGGACAGACCCTACGAGCAGTACTTC; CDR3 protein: CASSRRRDRPYEQYF
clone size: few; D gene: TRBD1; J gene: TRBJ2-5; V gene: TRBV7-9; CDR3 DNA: TGTGCCAGCAGCTTATCCGGGACAGCTGGACAAGAGACCCAGTACTTC; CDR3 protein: CASSLSGTAGQETQYF